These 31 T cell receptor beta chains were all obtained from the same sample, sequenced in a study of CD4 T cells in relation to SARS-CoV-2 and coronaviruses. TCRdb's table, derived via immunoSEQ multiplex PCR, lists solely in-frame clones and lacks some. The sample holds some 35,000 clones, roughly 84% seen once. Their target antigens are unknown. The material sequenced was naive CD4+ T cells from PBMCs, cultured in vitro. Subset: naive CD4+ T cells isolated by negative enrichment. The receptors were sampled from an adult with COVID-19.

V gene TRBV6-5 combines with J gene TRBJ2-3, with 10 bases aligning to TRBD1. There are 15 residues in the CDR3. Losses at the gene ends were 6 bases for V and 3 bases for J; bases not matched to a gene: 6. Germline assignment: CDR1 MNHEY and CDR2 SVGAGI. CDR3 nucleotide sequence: TGTGCCAGCAGGGACCCGGGACAGGGGACAGATACGCAGTATTTT. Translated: CASRDPGQGTDTQYF.

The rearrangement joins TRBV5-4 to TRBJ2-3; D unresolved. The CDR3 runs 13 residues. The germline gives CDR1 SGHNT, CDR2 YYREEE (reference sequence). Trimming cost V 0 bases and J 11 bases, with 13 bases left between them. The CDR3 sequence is CASSLDSQIRQYF. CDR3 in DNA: TGTGCCAGCAGCTTGGACAGCCAGATAAGGCAGTATTTT.

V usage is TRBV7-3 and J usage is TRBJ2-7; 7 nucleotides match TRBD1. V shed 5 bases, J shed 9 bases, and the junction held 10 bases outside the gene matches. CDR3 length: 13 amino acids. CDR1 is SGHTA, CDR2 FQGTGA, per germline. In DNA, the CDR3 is TGTGCCAGCAGCCCAGGGGGAGATTCAGGGCAGTACTTC. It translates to CASSPGGDSGQYF.

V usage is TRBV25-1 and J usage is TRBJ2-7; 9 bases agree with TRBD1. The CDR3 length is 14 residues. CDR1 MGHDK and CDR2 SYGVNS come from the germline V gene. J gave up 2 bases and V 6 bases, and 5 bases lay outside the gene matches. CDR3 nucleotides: TGTGCCAGCAGGGGGACAGGGCGAGCCTACGAGCAGTACTTC. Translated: CASRGTGRAYEQYF.

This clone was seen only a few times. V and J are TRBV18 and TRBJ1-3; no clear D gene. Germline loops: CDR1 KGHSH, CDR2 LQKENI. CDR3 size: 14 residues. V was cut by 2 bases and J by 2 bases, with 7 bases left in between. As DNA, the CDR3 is TGTGCCAGCTCACCAACACGGACTGGAAACACCATATATTTT. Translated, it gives CASSPTRTGNTIYF.

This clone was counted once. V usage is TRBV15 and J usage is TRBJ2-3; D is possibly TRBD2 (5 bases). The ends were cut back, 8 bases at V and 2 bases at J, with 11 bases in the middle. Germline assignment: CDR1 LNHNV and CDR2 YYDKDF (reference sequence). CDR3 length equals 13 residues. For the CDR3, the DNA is TGTGCCACCGCCGGGCGGGTCACAGATACGCAGTATTTT. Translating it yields CATAGRVTDTQYF.

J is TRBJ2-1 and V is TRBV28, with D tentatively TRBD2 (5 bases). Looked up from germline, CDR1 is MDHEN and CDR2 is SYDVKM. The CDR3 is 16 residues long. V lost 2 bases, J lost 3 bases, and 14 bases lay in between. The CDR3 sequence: CASSLLTGNNYNEQFF. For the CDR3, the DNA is TGTGCCAGCAGTTTACTGACCGGGAACAACTACAATGAGCAGTTCTTC.

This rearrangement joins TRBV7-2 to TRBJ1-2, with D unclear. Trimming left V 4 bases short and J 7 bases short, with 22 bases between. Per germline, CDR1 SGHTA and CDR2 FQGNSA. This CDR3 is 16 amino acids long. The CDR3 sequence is CASSSLAQATGGGYTF. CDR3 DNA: TGTGCCAGCAGCTCCCTCGCGCAGGCTACGGGTGGTGGCTACACCTTC.

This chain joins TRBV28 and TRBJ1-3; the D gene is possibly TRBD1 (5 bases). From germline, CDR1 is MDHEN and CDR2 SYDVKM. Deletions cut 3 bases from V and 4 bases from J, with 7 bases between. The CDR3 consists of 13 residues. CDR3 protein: CASSFRAGNTIYF. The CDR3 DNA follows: TGTGCCAGCAGTTTCAGGGCCGGAAACACCATATATTTT. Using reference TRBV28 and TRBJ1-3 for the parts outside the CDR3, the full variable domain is DVKVTQSSRYLVKRTGEKVFLECVQDMDHENMFWYRQDPGLGLRLIYFSYDVKMKEKGDIPEGYSVSREKKERFSLILESASTNQTSMYLCASSFRAGNTIYFGEGSWLTVV.

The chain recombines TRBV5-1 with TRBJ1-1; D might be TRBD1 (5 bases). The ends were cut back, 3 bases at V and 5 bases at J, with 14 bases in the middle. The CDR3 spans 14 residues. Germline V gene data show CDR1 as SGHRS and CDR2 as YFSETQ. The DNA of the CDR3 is TGCGCCAGCAGCTCGACCTCGGGACGGACTGAAGCTTTCTTT. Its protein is CASSSTSGRTEAFF. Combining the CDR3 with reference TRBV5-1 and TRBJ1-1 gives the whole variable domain KAGVTQTPRYLIKTRGQQVTLSCSPISGHRSVSWYQQTPGQGLQFLFEYFSETQRNKGNFPGRFSGRQFSNSRSEMNVSTLELGDSALYLCASSSTSGRTEAFFGQGTRLTVV.

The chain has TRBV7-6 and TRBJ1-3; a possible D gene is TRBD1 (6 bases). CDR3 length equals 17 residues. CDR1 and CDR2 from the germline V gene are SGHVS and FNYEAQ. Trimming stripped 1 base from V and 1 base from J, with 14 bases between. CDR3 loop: CASSLVAGGLSGNTIYF. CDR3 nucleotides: TGTGCCAGCAGCTTAGTGGCGGGGGGGCTATCTGGAAACACCATATATTTT.

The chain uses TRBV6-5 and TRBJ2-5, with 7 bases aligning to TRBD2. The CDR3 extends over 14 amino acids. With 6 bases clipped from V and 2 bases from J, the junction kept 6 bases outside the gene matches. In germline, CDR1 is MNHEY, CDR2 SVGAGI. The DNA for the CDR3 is TGTGCCAGCAGCCTTAGCGGGCCACAAGAGACCCAGTACTTC. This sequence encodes CASSLSGPQETQYF.

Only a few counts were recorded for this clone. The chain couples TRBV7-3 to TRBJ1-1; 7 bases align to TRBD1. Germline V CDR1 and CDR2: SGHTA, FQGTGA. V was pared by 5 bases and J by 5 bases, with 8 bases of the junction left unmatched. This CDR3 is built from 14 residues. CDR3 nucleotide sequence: TGTGCCAGCAGCGACCCCCGACAGGGAACTGAAGCTTTCTTT. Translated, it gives CASSDPRQGTEAFF.

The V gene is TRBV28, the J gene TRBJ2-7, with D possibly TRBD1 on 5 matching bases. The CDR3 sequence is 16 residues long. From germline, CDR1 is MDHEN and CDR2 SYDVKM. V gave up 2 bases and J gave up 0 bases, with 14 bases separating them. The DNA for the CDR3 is TGTGCCAGCAGTTTACAAGTCAGGGTACGCTCCTACGAGCAGTACTTC. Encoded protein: CASSLQVRVRSYEQYF.

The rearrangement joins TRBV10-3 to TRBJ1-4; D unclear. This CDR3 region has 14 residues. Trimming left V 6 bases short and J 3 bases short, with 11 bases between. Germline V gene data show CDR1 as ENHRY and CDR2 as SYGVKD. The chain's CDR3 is CAISPGRANEKLFF. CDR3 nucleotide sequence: TGTGCCATCAGCCCCGGGAGGGCTAATGAAAAACTGTTTTTT.

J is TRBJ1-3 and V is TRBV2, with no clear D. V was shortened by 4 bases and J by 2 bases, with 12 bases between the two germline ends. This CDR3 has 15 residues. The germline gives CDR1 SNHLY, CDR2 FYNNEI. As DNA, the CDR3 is TGTGCCAGCAGTGCGGGATTGGGGACTGGAAACACCATATATTTT. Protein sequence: CASSAGLGTGNTIYF.

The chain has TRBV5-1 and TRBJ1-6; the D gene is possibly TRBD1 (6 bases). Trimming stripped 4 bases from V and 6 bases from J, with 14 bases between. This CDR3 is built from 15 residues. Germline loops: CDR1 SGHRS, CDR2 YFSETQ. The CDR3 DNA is TGCGCCAGCAGCCTAGCGACAGGCGGTAATTCACCCCTCCACTTT. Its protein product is CASSLATGGNSPLHF. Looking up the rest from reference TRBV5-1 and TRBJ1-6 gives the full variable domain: KAGVTQTPRYLIKTRGQQVTLSCSPISGHRSVSWYQQTPGQGLQFLFEYFSETQRNKGNFPGRFSGRQFSNSRSEMNVSTLELGDSALYLCASSLATGGNSPLHFGNGTRLTVT.

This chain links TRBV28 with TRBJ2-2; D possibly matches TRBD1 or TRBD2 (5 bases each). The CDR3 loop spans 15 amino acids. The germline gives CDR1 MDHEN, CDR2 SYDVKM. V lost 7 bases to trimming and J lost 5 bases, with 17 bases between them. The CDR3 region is CASIPRGLRTGELFF. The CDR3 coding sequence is TGTGCCAGCATTCCACGGGGCCTTCGAACCGGGGAGCTGTTTTTT.

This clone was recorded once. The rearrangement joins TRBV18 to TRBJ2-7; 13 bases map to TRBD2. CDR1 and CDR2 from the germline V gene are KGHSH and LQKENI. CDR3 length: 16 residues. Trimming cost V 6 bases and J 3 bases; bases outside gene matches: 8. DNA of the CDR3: TGTGCCAGCTCTCCAACTAGCGGGAGGGCCGACTACGAGCAGTACTTC. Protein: CASSPTSGRADYEQYF.

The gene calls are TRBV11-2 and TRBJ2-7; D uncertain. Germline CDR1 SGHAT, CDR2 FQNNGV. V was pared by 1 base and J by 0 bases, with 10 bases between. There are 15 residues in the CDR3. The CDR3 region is CASSLGPTTSYEQYF. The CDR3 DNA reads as TGTGCCAGCAGCTTAGGCCCGACCACCTCCTACGAGCAGTACTTC.

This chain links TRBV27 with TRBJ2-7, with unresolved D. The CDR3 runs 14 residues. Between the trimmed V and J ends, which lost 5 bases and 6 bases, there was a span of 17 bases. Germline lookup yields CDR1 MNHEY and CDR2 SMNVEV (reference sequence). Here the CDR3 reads CASSPRPQWGEQYF. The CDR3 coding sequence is TGTGCCAGCAGTCCCCGGCCCCAATGGGGCGAGCAGTACTTC.

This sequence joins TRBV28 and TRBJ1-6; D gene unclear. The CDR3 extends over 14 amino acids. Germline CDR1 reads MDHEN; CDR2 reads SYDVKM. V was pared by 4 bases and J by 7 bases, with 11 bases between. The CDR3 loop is CASSSETENSPLHF. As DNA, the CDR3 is TGTGCCAGCAGTTCAGAGACGGAAAATTCACCCCTCCACTTT.

The CDR3 region is CASSPKEGGHWNEQFF. Written as DNA, the CDR3 is TGCGCCAGCAGCCCGAAAGAGGGAGGACATTGGAATGAGCAGTTCTTC. The rearrangement uses TRBV5-1 and TRBJ2-1; a weak D match, TRBD2 (6 bases). The germline V and J ends were trimmed by 4 bases and 7 bases, with 21 bases remaining between them. Germline V lookup: CDR1 SGHRS, CDR2 YFSETQ. This CDR3 is 16 amino acids long.

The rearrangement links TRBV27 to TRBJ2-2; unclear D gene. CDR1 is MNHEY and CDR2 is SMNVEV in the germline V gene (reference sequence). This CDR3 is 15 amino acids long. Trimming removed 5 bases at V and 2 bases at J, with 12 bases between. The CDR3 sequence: CASSIQVSNTGELFF. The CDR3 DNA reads TGTGCCAGCAGTATCCAGGTTTCCAACACCGGGGAGCTGTTTTTT.

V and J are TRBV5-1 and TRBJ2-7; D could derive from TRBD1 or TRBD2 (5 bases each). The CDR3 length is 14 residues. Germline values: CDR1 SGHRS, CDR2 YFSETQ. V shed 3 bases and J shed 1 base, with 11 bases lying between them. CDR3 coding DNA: TGCGCCAGCAGCTGGGACGCAGGATCCTACGAGCAGTACTTC. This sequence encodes CASSWDAGSYEQYF.

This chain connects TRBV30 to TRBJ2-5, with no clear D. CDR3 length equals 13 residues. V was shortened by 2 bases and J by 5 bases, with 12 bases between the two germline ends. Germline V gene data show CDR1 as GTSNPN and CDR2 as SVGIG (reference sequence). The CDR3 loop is CAWSRVSRETQYF. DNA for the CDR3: TGTGCCTGGAGTCGGGTCAGCCGTGAGACCCAGTACTTC.

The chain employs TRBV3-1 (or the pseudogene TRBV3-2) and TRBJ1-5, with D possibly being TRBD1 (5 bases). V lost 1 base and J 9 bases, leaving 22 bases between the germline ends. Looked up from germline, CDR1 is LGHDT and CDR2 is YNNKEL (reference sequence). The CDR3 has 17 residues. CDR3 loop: CASSQAPPGRRPGPQHF. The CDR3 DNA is TGTGCCAGCAGCCAAGCACCCCCGGGACGCAGGCCGGGGCCCCAGCATTTT.

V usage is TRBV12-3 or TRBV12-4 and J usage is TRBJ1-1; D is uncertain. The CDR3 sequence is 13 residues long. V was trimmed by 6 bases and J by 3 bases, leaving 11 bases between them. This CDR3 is CASRDGIYTEAFF. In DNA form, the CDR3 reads TGTGCCAGCAGGGATGGGATATACACTGAAGCTTTCTTT.

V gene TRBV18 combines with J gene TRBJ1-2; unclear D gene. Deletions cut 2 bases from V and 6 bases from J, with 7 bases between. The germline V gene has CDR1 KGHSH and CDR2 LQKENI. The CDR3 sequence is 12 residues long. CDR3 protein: CASSPTVDGYTF. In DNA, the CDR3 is TGTGCCAGCTCACCAACGGTGGATGGCTACACCTTC.

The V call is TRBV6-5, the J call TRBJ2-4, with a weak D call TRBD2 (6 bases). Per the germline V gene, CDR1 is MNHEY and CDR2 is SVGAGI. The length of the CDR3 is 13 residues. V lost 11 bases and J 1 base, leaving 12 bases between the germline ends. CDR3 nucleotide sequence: TGTGCCTGGGAGGTATGGGCCAAAAACATTCAGTACTTC. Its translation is CAWEVWAKNIQYF.

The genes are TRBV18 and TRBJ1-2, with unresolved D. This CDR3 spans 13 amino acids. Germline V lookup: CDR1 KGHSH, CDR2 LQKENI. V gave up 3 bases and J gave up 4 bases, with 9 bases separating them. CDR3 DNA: TGTGCCAGCTCACCCGACGGATCCTATGGCTACACCTTC. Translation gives CASSPDGSYGYTF.